This is a list of T cell receptor beta chains from one sample in a study of T cells in Graves' hyperthyroidism and ophthalmopathy. Via MiXCR, TCRdb re-called the multiplex PCR reads, giving one row per CDR3 protein. The sample includes 600,000 to 900,000 distinct CDR3 sequences, roughly 15% seen only once; the top ten take around 8%. Sequenced material: blood. The receptor source for this set is a man in his late teens or twenties with Graves' hyperthyroidism. The CDR3 runs from the conserved cysteine through the conserved F or W. The D gene is left open where the match is weak. Size values are once, few and many counts, or a class for expanded clones, and some rows have none.

V gene: TRBV20-1; J gene: TRBJ1-1; clone size: many; D gene: TRBD1; CDR3 protein: CSAAQGAETEAFF; CDR3 DNA: TGCAGTGCTGCCCAGGGGGCTGAGACTGAAGCTTTCTTT
V gene: TRBV7-9; J gene: TRBJ2-4; clone size: NA; D gene: NA; CDR3 protein: CASTPPADKNIQYF; CDR3 DNA: TGTGCCAGCACCCCGCCGGCAGATAAAAACATTCAGTACTTC
V gene: TRBV19; J gene: TRBJ1-1; clone size: few; D gene: TRBD1; CDR3 protein: CASTRTGGNTEAFF; CDR3 DNA: TGTGCCAGTACTCGGACAGGAGGCAACACTGAAGCTTTCTTT
V gene: TRBV3-1; J gene: TRBJ1-2; clone size: few; D gene: NA; CDR3 protein: CASSRYNNYGYTF; CDR3 DNA: TGTGCCAGCAGCCGATATAATAACTATGGCTACACCTTT
V gene: TRBV29-1; J gene: TRBJ1-2; clone size: few; D gene: TRBD1; CDR3 protein: CSVPPGQSNYGYTF; CDR3 DNA: TGCAGCGTCCCACCGGGACAGAGTAACTATGGCTACACCTTC
V gene: TRBV6-2/TRBV6-3; J gene: TRBJ1-5; clone size: NA; D gene: NA; CDR3 protein: CASSYSSPGSGNQPQHF; CDR3 DNA: TGTGCCAGCAGTTACTCGTCGCCGGGTAGTGGCAATCAGCCCCAGCATTTT
V gene: TRBV12-3/TRBV12-4; J gene: TRBJ2-1; clone size: few; D gene: TRBD2; CDR3 protein: CASSGGTSGISYNEQFF; CDR3 DNA: TGTGCCAGCAGTGGTGGGACTAGCGGTATTTCCTACAATGAGCAGTTCTTC
V gene: TRBV18; J gene: TRBJ1-5; clone size: many; D gene: NA; CDR3 protein: CASSMTPYSNQPQHF; CDR3 DNA: TGTGCCAGCTCTATGACACCTTATAGCAATCAGCCCCAGCATTTT
V gene: TRBV7-9; J gene: TRBJ1-3; clone size: few; D gene: NA; CDR3 protein: CASSFSTASGNTIYF; CDR3 DNA: TGTGCCAGCAGCTTCAGTACAGCCTCTGGAAACACCATATATTTT
V gene: TRBV2; J gene: TRBJ1-6; clone size: NA; D gene: NA; CDR3 protein: CASSGVGRALHF; CDR3 DNA: TGTGCCAGCTCAGGAGTTGGAAGGGCCCTCCACTTT
V gene: TRBV7-9; J gene: TRBJ1-2; clone size: NA; D gene: NA; CDR3 protein: CASSQTSSAENYGYTF; CDR3 DNA: TGTGCCAGCAGCCAGACCTCCTCGGCGGAGAACTATGGCTACACCTTC
V gene: TRBV20-1; J gene: TRBJ2-3; clone size: few; D gene: NA; CDR3 protein: CSARGRGLHTQYF; CDR3 DNA: TGCAGTGCTAGAGGGAGAGGTCTGCATACGCAGTATTTT
V gene: TRBV28; J gene: TRBJ2-7; clone size: few; D gene: TRBD2; CDR3 protein: CTSSFRLAGGPGYEQYF; CDR3 DNA: TGTACCAGCAGTTTTCGGCTAGCGGGAGGGCCGGGCTACGAGCAGTACTTC
V gene: TRBV6-2/TRBV6-3; J gene: TRBJ2-7; clone size: many; D gene: TRBD2; CDR3 protein: CASSYSPGAGGNYEQYF; CDR3 DNA: TGTGCCAGCAGTTACTCGCCAGGGGCGGGAGGGAACTACGAGCAGTACTTC
V gene: TRBV12-3/TRBV12-4; J gene: TRBJ1-5; clone size: NA; D gene: TRBD1; CDR3 protein: CASSPGQGNGNQPQHF; CDR3 DNA: TGTGCCAGCAGTCCAGGACAGGGTAACGGCAATCAGCCCCAGCATTTT
V gene: TRBV4-2; J gene: TRBJ2-1; clone size: NA; D gene: NA; CDR3 protein: CASSQPVAARDNEQFF; CDR3 DNA: TGTGCCAGCAGCCAACCCGTGGCGGCCAGGGACAATGAGCAGTTCTTC
V gene: TRBV28; J gene: TRBJ2-4; clone size: NA; D gene: TRBD2; CDR3 protein: CASSLSLGGGGKNIQYF; CDR3 DNA: TGTGCCAGCAGTTTAAGTTTGGGGGGGGGGGGGAAAAACATTCAGTACTTC
V gene: TRBV29-1; J gene: TRBJ1-2; clone size: many; D gene: NA; CDR3 protein: CSVDLGAPSGYTF; CDR3 DNA: TGCAGCGTTGATCTAGGGGCTCCCTCCGGCTACACCTTC
V gene: TRBV6-2/TRBV6-3; J gene: TRBJ1-5; clone size: NA; D gene: TRBD1; CDR3 protein: CASSPRGGQPQHF; CDR3 DNA: TGTGCCAGCAGCCCCAGGGGGGGGCAGCCCCAGCATTTT
V gene: TRBV19; J gene: TRBJ2-1; clone size: few; D gene: NA; CDR3 protein: CASSPREWGNEQFF; CDR3 DNA: TGCGCCAGTAGTCCTCGGGAGTGGGGCAATGAGCAGTTCTTC
V gene: TRBV5-1; J gene: TRBJ2-7; clone size: many; D gene: TRBD1; CDR3 protein: CASSPEGQTYEQYF; CDR3 DNA: TGCGCCAGCAGCCCAGAGGGACAGACCTACGAGCAGTACTTC
V gene: TRBV9; J gene: TRBJ2-5; clone size: many; D gene: TRBD2; CDR3 protein: CASSVAPGGRTQETQYF; CDR3 DNA: TGTGCCAGCAGCGTAGCCCCGGGCGGGAGGACCCAAGAGACCCAGTACTTC
V gene: TRBV12-3/TRBV12-4; J gene: TRBJ2-3; clone size: many; D gene: NA; CDR3 protein: CASSRGQTTDTQYF; CDR3 DNA: TGTGCCAGCAGCCGAGGACAGACCACAGATACGCAGTATTTT
V gene: TRBV12-3/TRBV12-4; J gene: TRBJ2-2; clone size: many; D gene: TRBD2; CDR3 protein: CASSLVLAGGAGELFF; CDR3 DNA: TGTGCCAGCAGTTTAGTACTAGCGGGAGGGGCCGGGGAGCTGTTTTTT
V gene: TRBV20-1; J gene: TRBJ2-5; clone size: many; D gene: TRBD2; CDR3 protein: CSARDRRGKETQYF; CDR3 DNA: TGCAGTGCTAGAGATCGGCGGGGGAAAGAGACCCAGTACTTC
V gene: TRBV6-6; J gene: TRBJ2-7; clone size: few; D gene: NA; CDR3 protein: CASSYEGSGEQYF; CDR3 DNA: TGTGCCAGCAGTTACGAAGGGTCAGGCGAGCAGTACTTC
V gene: TRBV6-1; J gene: TRBJ2-7; clone size: many; D gene: TRBD2; CDR3 protein: CASSERGLAGGPYEQYF; CDR3 DNA: TGTGCCAGCAGTGAACGAGGACTAGCGGGAGGGCCCTACGAGCAGTACTTC
V gene: TRBV2; J gene: TRBJ2-7; clone size: many; D gene: TRBD2; CDR3 protein: CASRAGTSGSYEQYF; CDR3 DNA: TGTGCCAGCAGAGCCGGGACTAGCGGGAGTTACGAGCAGTACTTC
V gene: TRBV29-1; J gene: TRBJ2-1; clone size: few; D gene: TRBD2; CDR3 protein: CSVDLAGGEQFF; CDR3 DNA: TGCAGCGTTGATCTAGCGGGAGGTGAGCAGTTCTTC
V gene: TRBV28; J gene: TRBJ2-2; clone size: many; D gene: NA; CDR3 protein: CASTHPVAGQNTGELFF; CDR3 DNA: TGTGCCAGCACCCACCCGGTGGCAGGCCAAAACACCGGGGAGCTGTTTTTT
V gene: TRBV12-3/TRBV12-4; J gene: TRBJ2-1; clone size: many; D gene: NA; CDR3 protein: CASNNRGLAGDRSSYNEQFF; CDR3 DNA: TGTGCCAGCAACAACAGGGGGCTAGCGGGAGATCGATCCTCCTACAATGAGCAGTTCTTC
V gene: TRBV20-1; J gene: TRBJ2-5; clone size: many; D gene: NA; CDR3 protein: CSASNSPQETQYF; CDR3 DNA: TGCAGTGCTAGTAATAGTCCCCAGGAGACCCAGTACTTC
V gene: TRBV28; J gene: TRBJ1-5; clone size: many; D gene: NA; CDR3 protein: CASTLQGAQQPQHF; CDR3 DNA: TGTGCCAGCACCCTTCAAGGGGCTCAACAGCCCCAGCATTTT
V gene: TRBV11-3; J gene: TRBJ2-7; clone size: many; D gene: NA; CDR3 protein: CASSLVPHYEQYF; CDR3 DNA: TGTGCCAGCAGCTTAGTTCCCCACTACGAGCAGTACTTC
V gene: TRBV6-2/TRBV6-3; J gene: TRBJ2-5; clone size: few; D gene: TRBD2; CDR3 protein: CASLRPSGRAVVETQYF; CDR3 DNA: TGTGCCAGCCTCAGACCTAGCGGGAGGGCCGTGGTAGAGACCCAGTACTTC
V gene: TRBV14; J gene: TRBJ2-2; clone size: NA; D gene: NA; CDR3 protein: CASSLESQRANTGELFF; CDR3 DNA: TGTGCCAGCAGCCTCGAGAGTCAGCGGGCGAACACCGGGGAGCTGTTTTTT
V gene: TRBV6-2/TRBV6-3; J gene: TRBJ2-2; clone size: many; D gene: NA; CDR3 protein: CASRRNTGELFF; CDR3 DNA: TGTGCCAGCAGGAGAAACACCGGGGAGCTGTTTTTT
V gene: TRBV6-1; J gene: TRBJ2-3; clone size: NA; D gene: NA; CDR3 protein: CASSPFGGLADTQYF; CDR3 DNA: TGTGCCAGCAGTCCCTTCGGGGGACTTGCAGATACGCAGTATTTT
V gene: TRBV6-5; J gene: TRBJ1-1; clone size: many; D gene: NA; CDR3 protein: CASSYSSLMNTEAFF; CDR3 DNA: TGTGCCAGCAGTTACTCGAGTCTAATGAACACTGAAGCTTTCTTT
V gene: TRBV28; J gene: TRBJ1-6; clone size: NA; D gene: TRBD1; CDR3 protein: CASEPGGSYNSPLHF; CDR3 DNA: TGTGCCAGCGAACCAGGGGGCAGCTATAATTCACCCCTCCACTTT
V gene: TRBV19; J gene: TRBJ1-1; clone size: NA; D gene: NA; CDR3 protein: CASSIEVNTEAFF; CDR3 DNA: TGTGCCAGTAGTATAGAGGTGAACACTGAAGCTTTCTTT
V gene: TRBV25-1; J gene: TRBJ2-2; clone size: few; D gene: NA; CDR3 protein: CASSEDMDRLTGELFF; CDR3 DNA: TGTGCCAGCAGTGAAGATATGGACAGACTCACCGGGGAGCTGTTTTTT
V gene: TRBV7-2; J gene: TRBJ2-3; clone size: NA; D gene: TRBD2; CDR3 protein: CASSPAAGASTDTQYF; CDR3 DNA: TGTGCCAGCAGCCCAGCGGCGGGAGCTAGCACAGATACGCAGTATTTT
V gene: TRBV12-3/TRBV12-4; J gene: TRBJ2-7; clone size: NA; D gene: NA; CDR3 protein: CASSPSAVSEQYF; CDR3 DNA: TGTGCCAGCAGCCCTTCTGCGGTCTCCGAGCAGTACTTC
V gene: TRBV12-3/TRBV12-4; J gene: TRBJ1-2; clone size: NA; D gene: TRBD1; CDR3 protein: CASSPMTGIRGDYGYTF; CDR3 DNA: TGTGCCAGCTCACCAATGACAGGGATTCGTGGGGACTATGGCTACACCTTC
V gene: TRBV2; J gene: TRBJ2-7; clone size: many; D gene: TRBD2; CDR3 protein: CASSETSSGSNEQYF; CDR3 DNA: TGTGCCAGCAGTGAAACGTCTAGCGGGAGCAACGAGCAGTACTTC
V gene: TRBV2; J gene: TRBJ1-5; clone size: NA; D gene: NA; CDR3 protein: CASRDSDSNQPQHF; CDR3 DNA: TGTGCCAGCAGGGACAGTGATAGCAATCAGCCCCAGCATTTT
V gene: TRBV28; J gene: TRBJ2-7; clone size: many; D gene: NA; CDR3 protein: CASSSGRRSYEQYF; CDR3 DNA: TGTGCCAGCAGTTCGGGTCGACGATCCTACGAGCAGTACTTC
V gene: TRBV6-5; J gene: TRBJ1-5; clone size: NA; D gene: TRBD1; CDR3 protein: CASSSRGKGNQPQHF; CDR3 DNA: TGTGCCAGCAGTTCCAGGGGGAAGGGCAATCAGCCCCAGCATTTT
V gene: TRBV12-3/TRBV12-4; J gene: TRBJ2-7; clone size: NA; D gene: NA; CDR3 protein: CASSLFAGIGEQYF; CDR3 DNA: TGTGCCAGCAGTTTGTTTGCGGGGATAGGCGAGCAGTACTTC
V gene: TRBV7-2; J gene: TRBJ2-3; clone size: NA; D gene: NA; CDR3 protein: CASSFLLTEPSTDTQYF; CDR3 DNA: TGTGCCAGCAGCTTCCTTTTGACGGAACCTAGCACAGATACGCAGTATTTT